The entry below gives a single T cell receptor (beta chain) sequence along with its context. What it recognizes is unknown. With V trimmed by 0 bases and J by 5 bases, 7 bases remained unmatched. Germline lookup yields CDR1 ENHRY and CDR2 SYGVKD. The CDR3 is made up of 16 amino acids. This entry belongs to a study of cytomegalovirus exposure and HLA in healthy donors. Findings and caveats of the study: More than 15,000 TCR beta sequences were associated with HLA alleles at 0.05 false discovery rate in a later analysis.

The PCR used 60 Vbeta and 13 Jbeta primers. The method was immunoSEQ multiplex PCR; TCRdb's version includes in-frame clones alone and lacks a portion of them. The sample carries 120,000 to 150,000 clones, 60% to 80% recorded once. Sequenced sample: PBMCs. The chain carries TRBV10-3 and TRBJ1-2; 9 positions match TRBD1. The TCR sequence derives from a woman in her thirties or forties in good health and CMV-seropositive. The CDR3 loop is CAISESVGTGPYGYTF. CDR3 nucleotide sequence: TGTGCCATCAGTGAGTCTGTCGGGACAGGGCCATATGGCTACACCTTC.